Listed here are 21 T cell receptor beta chains from one sample, sequenced in a study of shared clonotypes between healthy human individuals. Sequencing was performed with immunoSEQ multiplex PCR; in TCRdb, only in-frame clones are kept and a portion is missing. This table has fewer than 400,000 clones, approximately 79% appearing once. Sequencing was carried out using memory CD4+ T cells sorted from blood. Noted subset: CD45RA-negative fraction. These receptors were collected from a young man in good health.

The chain carries TRBV18 and TRBJ2-7; the match to TRBD2 covers 10 bases. The J segment lost 2 bases and the V segment lost 2 bases, leaving 6 bases of the junction unmatched. CDR1 and CDR2 from the germline V gene are KGHSH and LQKENI. The CDR3 runs 16 residues. The CDR3 sequence: CASSPRSSGGTYEQYF. Written as DNA, the CDR3 is TGTGCCAGCTCACCAAGGTCTAGCGGGGGAACCTACGAGCAGTACTTC.

This chain uses TRBV5-1 with TRBJ2-5; no firm D call. Germline V gives CDR1 SGHRS, CDR2 YFSETQ. The CDR3 totals 13 residues. The germline V and J ends were trimmed by 1 base and 5 bases, with 9 bases remaining between them. The CDR3 here is CASSLTRRETQYF. The CDR3 nucleotides are TGCGCCAGCAGCTTGACTCGAAGGGAGACCCAGTACTTC.

V and J are TRBV11-2 and TRBJ1-5; the D is unclear. This CDR3 comprises 16 residues. The germline CDR1 and CDR2 sequences are SGHAT and FQNNGV. The V end was cut by 0 bases, the J end by 2 bases, with 11 bases between. The DNA of the CDR3 is TGTGCCAGCAGCTTAGATATCAGTAAGGGCAATCAGCCCCAGCATTTT. Its protein product is CASSLDISKGNQPQHF.

V and J are TRBV10-3 and TRBJ2-7; tentative D call: TRBD2 (6 bases). Germline V gives CDR1 ENHRY, CDR2 SYGVKD. This CDR3 region has 13 residues. The germline V and J ends were trimmed by 0 bases and 4 bases, with 7 bases remaining between them. The CDR3, as DNA: TGTGCCATCAGTGAGTCTCGGGGGTACGAGCAGTACTTC. This sequence encodes CAISESRGYEQYF.

This chain connects TRBV18 to TRBJ2-7; D may be TRBD2 (5 bases). Trimming stripped 3 bases from V and 3 bases from J, with 12 bases between. The CDR3 length is 14 residues. The V gene's germline CDR1 is KGHSH and CDR2 LQKENI. DNA for the CDR3: TGTGCCAGCTCACCGGGAGTAGCTCGCTACGAGCAGTACTTC. Translating it yields CASSPGVARYEQYF.

The DNA of the CDR3 is TGCAGCGTTGGTTCTGACTACAATGAGCAGTTCTTC. Residues: CSVGSDYNEQFF. V is TRBV29-1 and J is TRBJ2-1; D is ambiguous. The CDR3 covers 12 residues. Trimming stripped 4 bases from V and 3 bases from J, with 7 bases between. The germline V gene encodes CDR1 SQVTM and CDR2 ANQGSEA.

The V gene is TRBV18, the J gene TRBJ2-1, with TRBD1 matching over 10 bases. Germline V gene lookup returns CDR1 KGHSH and CDR2 LQKENI. J lost 12 bases, V lost 0 bases, and 23 bases had no gene match. The CDR3 loop spans 20 amino acids. CDR3 bases: TGTGCCAGCTCACCACCGGTATTCGTACCGGGACAGGGGAATTTCTACGCGCAGTTCTTC. Translated, it gives CASSPPVFVPGQGNFYAQFF.

A single count supports this clone. The chain uses TRBV11-2 and TRBJ2-7, with D perhaps matching TRBD2 (6 bases). V dropped 2 bases and J dropped 3 bases, with 8 bases sitting between them. CDR3 length equals 13 residues. Germline lookup yields CDR1 SGHAT and CDR2 FQNNGV. The CDR3 DNA reads as TGTGCCAGCAGCTTAAGTAGCGGCTACGAGCAGTACTTC. Its translation: CASSLSSGYEQYF. Looking up the rest from reference TRBV11-2 and TRBJ2-7 gives the full variable domain: EAGVAQSPRYKIIEKRQSVAFWCNPISGHATLYWYQQILGQGPKLLIQFQNNGVVDDSQLPKDRFSAERLKGVDSTLKIQPAKLEDSAVYLCASSLSSGYEQYFGPGTRLTVT.

The chain couples TRBV6-4 to TRBJ2-7, with D perhaps TRBD1 (5 bases). This CDR3 has 14 residues. Germline-derived CDR1 and CDR2 are MRHNA and SNTAGT. Trimming left V 2 bases short and J 2 bases short, with 10 bases between. CDR3 sequence: CASSDKTDTYEQYF. CDR3 DNA: TGTGCCAGCAGTGACAAGACAGATACCTACGAGCAGTACTTC.

V and J are TRBV19 and TRBJ1-5; possibly TRBD1 for D (6 bases). CDR1 and CDR2 from the germline V gene are LNHDA and SQIVND (reference sequence). The CDR3 is 15 amino acids. Trimming shortened V by 7 bases and J by 4 bases, and 17 bases separated the two germline ends. In DNA, the CDR3 is TGTGCCAGTACTCCAATCGGGGGGCAGAATCAGCCCCAGCATTTT. Encoded protein: CASTPIGGQNQPQHF.

This clone was picked up a small number of times. The chain recombines TRBV19 with TRBJ1-1; weak D call: TRBD1 (5 bases). Trimming cost V 6 bases and J 1 base, with 18 bases left between them. CDR1 is LNHDA and CDR2 is SQIVND in the germline V gene (reference sequence). The CDR3 consists of 16 residues. The CDR3 coding sequence is TGTGCCAGTAGCCGGCGAGACAGCATCCGGAACACTGAAGCTTTCTTT. Amino acid sequence: CASSRRDSIRNTEAFF. Full variable domain (remainder filled in from reference TRBV19 and TRBJ1-1): DGGITQSPKYLFRKEGQNVTLSCEQNLNHDAMYWYRQDPGQGLRLIYYSQIVNDFQKGDIAEGYSVSREKKESFPLTVTSAQKNPTAFYLCASSRRDSIRNTEAFFGQGTRLTVV.

The chain combines TRBV25-1 with TRBJ2-1; 8 bases match TRBD1. V shed 2 bases, J shed 5 bases, and the junction held 11 bases outside the gene matches. Germline CDR1 reads MGHDK; CDR2 reads SYGVNS. The CDR3 loop spans 17 amino acids. CDR3 loop: CASSENGQDRDHNEQFF. The CDR3 DNA sequence: TGTGCCAGCAGTGAAAATGGGCAGGACAGGGATCACAATGAGCAGTTCTTC.

The chain employs TRBV2 and TRBJ2-5, with D perhaps matching TRBD2 (7 bases). The CDR3 totals 16 residues. The V and J ends lost 8 bases and 5 bases respectively, with 24 bases between them. Per the germline V gene, CDR1 is SNHLY and CDR2 is FYNNEI. CDR3 region: CASGTRGRGTRETQYF. The CDR3 DNA is TGTGCCAGCGGAACTAGGGGGAGGGGTACTCGCGAGACCCAGTACTTC.

Note on this clone: A read error likely explains this, since a far larger clone differs by one base. The same CDR3 also results from other DNA sequences found in this sample. The genes are TRBV20-1 and TRBJ2-7; D uncertain. Germline CDR1 DFQATT, CDR2 SNEGSKA (reference sequence). This CDR3 is 11 amino acids long. In DNA, the CDR3 is TGTAGTGCTAGTTCCCGCTACGAGCAGTACTTC. Translating gives CSASSRYEQYF.

The rearrangement links TRBV14 to TRBJ2-3; no reliable D call. Germline lookup yields CDR1 SGHDN and CDR2 FVKESK. The germline V and J ends were trimmed by 4 bases and 0 bases, with 11 bases remaining between them. The CDR3 has 15 amino acids. This chain's CDR3 is CASSLLGPSTDTQYF. As DNA, the CDR3 is TGTGCCAGCAGCCTCCTCGGCCCAAGCACAGATACGCAGTATTTT.

The gene calls are TRBV6-6 and TRBJ1-1; D not resolved. The CDR3 contains 16 residues. Germline-derived CDR1 and CDR2 are MNHNY and SVGAGI (reference sequence). V lost 6 bases and J lost 6, with 23 bases in between. The CDR3 nucleotides read TGTGCCAGCAGATATAACCGGCTTACGACGTGGGCTGAAGCTTTCTTT. Its protein product is CASRYNRLTTWAEAFF.

The J gene is TRBJ2-7, the V gene TRBV6-5; D remains ambiguous. Trimming took 5 bases from V and 3 from J, leaving 11 bases between them. The CDR3 is 13 residues long. Germline assignment: CDR1 MNHEY and CDR2 SVGAGI. The CDR3 coding sequence is TGTGCCAGCAGTCGCCTAGGCGGCTACGAGCAGTACTTC. Protein: CASSRLGGYEQYF.

V gene TRBV19 combines with J gene TRBJ1-4; the D gene is possibly TRBD1 (6 bases). This CDR3 is built from 16 residues. Germline V gives CDR1 LNHDA, CDR2 SQIVND (reference sequence). The V gene lost 5 bases and the J gene lost 3 bases, with 16 bases spanning the gap. The CDR3 loop reads CASSETGLAANEKLFF. The CDR3 DNA follows: TGTGCCAGTAGTGAAACAGGGTTGGCGGCTAATGAAAAACTGTTTTTT. Full variable domain (rest looked up from reference TRBV19 and TRBJ1-4): DGGITQSPKYLFRKEGQNVTLSCEQNLNHDAMYWYRQDPGQGLRLIYYSQIVNDFQKGDIAEGYSVSREKKESFPLTVTSAQKNPTAFYLCASSETGLAANEKLFFGSGTQLSVL.

V gene TRBV5-1 combines with J gene TRBJ2-3; D is perhaps TRBD1 or TRBD2 (6 bases each). Germline V gives CDR1 SGHRS, CDR2 YFSETQ. The CDR3 sequence is 15 residues long. V was clipped by 0 bases and J by 2 bases, with 10 bases between them. CDR3 loop: CASSLVGGPTDTQYF. In DNA form, the CDR3 reads TGCGCCAGCAGCTTGGTCGGGGGCCCCACAGATACGCAGTATTTT.

The J gene is TRBJ2-7, the V gene TRBV28; 7 nucleotides match TRBD2. CDR1 MDHEN and CDR2 SYDVKM come from the germline V gene. J was trimmed by 6 bases and V by 7 bases; bases with no gene match: 9. This CDR3 has 13 residues. CDR3 nucleotide sequence: TGTGCCAGCAAAACGGGGGGACTGGTCGAGCAGTACTTC. Translated: CASKTGGLVEQYF.

The rearrangement joins TRBV11-3 to TRBJ1-1, with D uncertain. Germline CDR1 reads SGHNT; CDR2 reads YENEEA. CDR3 length equals 15 residues. Trimming pared 0 bases from V and 1 base from J, leaving 9 bases between. The DNA for the CDR3 is TGTGCCAGCAGCTTAGATTCTTGGGAGAACACTGAAGCTTTCTTT. This translates into CASSLDSWENTEAFF.